The entry below describes one TCR beta chain. Its cognate antigen has yet to be identified. Qualities for individual bases were not recorded, and no much larger clone is one base off. Preparation of the library involved the immunoSEQ multiplex PCR assay. TCRdb's version of the immuneACCESS table is confined to in-frame rearrangements and falls short of the full clone set. An unresolved V gene accounts for under half of the shortfall where checked; the remainder is of unknown origin. For this sample there are 40,000 to 60,000 clones; about 91% appear just once. Approximately 2.9% of the sample is held by the ten biggest clonotypes. The source of the sample is a study of T cell changes during pregnancy in multiple sclerosis (dated by TCRdb to between 2018 and 2021). With respect to the entire study: The study examined how the T cell repertoire changed over the course of pregnancy in women with multiple sclerosis.

At the junction V is shortened by 5 bases and J by 3 bases, with 17 bases in between. From cysteine to phenylalanine, the CDR3 is 15 amino acids long. Left in the record is the CDR3 DNA by itself, 45 bases read in frame from the first base. Per the germline V gene (reference sequence), SEHNR is the CDR1 and FQNEAQ is the CDR2. The rearrangement combines TRBV7-9 with TRBJ2-7, and TRBD2 may be the D gene, going by 5 matching bases. The starting material was CD8+ T cells from peripheral blood mononuclear cells, obtained in the second trimester of pregnancy. This clonotype was sampled from a female donor with multiple sclerosis, enrolled in a pregnancy study. In nucleotide form, the sequence is TGTGCCAGCAGCCCAGGCGAAGGAGGCGTCTACGAGCAGTACTTC. This encodes CASSPGEGGVYEQYF.